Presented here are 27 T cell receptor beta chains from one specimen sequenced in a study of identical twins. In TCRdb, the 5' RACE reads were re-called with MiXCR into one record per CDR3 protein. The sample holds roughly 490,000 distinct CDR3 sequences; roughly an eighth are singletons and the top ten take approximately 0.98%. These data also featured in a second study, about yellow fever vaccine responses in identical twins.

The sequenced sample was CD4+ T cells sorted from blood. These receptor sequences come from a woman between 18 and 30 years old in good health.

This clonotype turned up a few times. The chain's CDR3 is CASSQEVASGGFPQETQYF. The CDR3 nucleotides are TGTGCCAGCAGCCAAGAAGTCGCGTCGGGAGGGTTCCCCCAAGAGACCCAGTACTTC. This sequence joins TRBV4-2 and TRBJ2-5, with 8 bases fitting TRBD2. Germline CDR1 is LGHNA and CDR2 is YNFKEQ. The CDR3 contains 19 residues. J lost 1 base, V lost 0 bases, and 13 bases had no gene match.

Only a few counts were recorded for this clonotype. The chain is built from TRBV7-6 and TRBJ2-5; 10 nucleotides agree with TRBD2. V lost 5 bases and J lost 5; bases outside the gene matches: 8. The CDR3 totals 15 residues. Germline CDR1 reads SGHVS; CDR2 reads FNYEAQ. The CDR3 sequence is CASSPQAGGQETQYF. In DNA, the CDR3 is TGTGCCAGCAGCCCGCAAGCGGGAGGGCAGGAGACCCAGTACTTC.

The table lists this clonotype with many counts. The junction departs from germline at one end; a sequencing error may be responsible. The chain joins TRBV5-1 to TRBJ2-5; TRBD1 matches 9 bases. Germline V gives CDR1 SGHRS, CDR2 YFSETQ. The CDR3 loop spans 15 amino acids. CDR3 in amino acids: CASSLGDRDQETQYF. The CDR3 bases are TGTGCCAGCAGCTTAGGGGACAGGGATCAAGAGACCCAGTACTTC.

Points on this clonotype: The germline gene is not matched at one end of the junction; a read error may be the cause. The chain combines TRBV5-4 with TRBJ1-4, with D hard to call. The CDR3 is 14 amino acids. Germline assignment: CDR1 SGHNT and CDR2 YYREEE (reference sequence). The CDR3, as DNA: TGTGCCAGCAGCCTCGGGCCGCCTAACGAAAAACTGTTTTTT. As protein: CASSLGPPNEKLFF.

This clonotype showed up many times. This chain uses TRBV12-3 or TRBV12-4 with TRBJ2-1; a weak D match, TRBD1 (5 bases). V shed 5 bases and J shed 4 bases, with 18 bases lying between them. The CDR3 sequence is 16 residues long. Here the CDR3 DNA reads TGTGCCAGCAGTCCGGACATCATGGGCATATACAATGAGCAGTTCTTC. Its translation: CASSPDIMGIYNEQFF.

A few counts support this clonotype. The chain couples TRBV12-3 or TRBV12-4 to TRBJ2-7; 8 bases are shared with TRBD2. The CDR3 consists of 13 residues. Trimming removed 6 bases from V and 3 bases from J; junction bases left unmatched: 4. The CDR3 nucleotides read TGTGCCAGCAGCCGGGGGGGGAACTACGAGCAGTACTTC. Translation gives CASSRGGNYEQYF.

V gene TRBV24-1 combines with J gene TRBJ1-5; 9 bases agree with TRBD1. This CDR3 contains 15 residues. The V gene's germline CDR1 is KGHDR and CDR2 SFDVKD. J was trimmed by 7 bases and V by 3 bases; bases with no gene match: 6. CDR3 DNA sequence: TGTGCCACCAGTGATCCGTCGGGACAGGGACAGCCCCAGCATTTT. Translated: CATSDPSGQGQPQHF.

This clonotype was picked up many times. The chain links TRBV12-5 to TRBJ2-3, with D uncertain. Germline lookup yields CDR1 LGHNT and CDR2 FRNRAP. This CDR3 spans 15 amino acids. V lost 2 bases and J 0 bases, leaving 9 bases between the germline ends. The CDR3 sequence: CASGLSQDSTDTQYF. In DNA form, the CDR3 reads TGTGCTAGTGGTTTGTCGCAAGATAGCACAGATACGCAGTATTTT.

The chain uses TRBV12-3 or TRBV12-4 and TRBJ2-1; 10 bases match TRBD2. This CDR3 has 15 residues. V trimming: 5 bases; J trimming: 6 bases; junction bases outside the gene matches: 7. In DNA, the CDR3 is TGTGCCAGCAGTCCGAGCGGGAGGGCCACCAATGAGCAGTTCTTC. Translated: CASSPSGRATNEQFF.

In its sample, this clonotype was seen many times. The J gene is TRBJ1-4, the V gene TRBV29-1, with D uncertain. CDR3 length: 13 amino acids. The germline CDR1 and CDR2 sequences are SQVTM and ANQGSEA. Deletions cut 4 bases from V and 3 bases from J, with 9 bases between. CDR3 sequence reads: CSVVEGSNEKLFF. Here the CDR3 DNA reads TGCAGCGTTGTAGAAGGGTCTAATGAAAAACTGTTTTTT. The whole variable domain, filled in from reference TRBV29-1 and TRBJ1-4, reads SAVISQKPSRDICQRGTSLTIQCQVDSQVTMMFWYRQQPGQSLTLIATANQGSEATYESGFVIDKFPISRPNLTFSTLTVSNMSPEDSSIYLCSVVEGSNEKLFFGSGTQLSVL.

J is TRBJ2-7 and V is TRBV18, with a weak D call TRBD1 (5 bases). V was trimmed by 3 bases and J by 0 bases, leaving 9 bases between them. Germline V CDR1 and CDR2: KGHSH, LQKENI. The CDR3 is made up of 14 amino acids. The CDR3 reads CASSPTASSYEQYF. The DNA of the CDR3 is TGTGCCAGCTCACCGACAGCGAGCTCCTACGAGCAGTACTTC.

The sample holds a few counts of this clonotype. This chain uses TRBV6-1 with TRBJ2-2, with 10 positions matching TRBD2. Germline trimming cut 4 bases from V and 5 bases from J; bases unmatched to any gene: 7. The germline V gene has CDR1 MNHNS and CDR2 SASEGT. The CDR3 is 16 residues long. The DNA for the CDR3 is TGTGCCAGCAGTGTTCAAGCGGGGGGGTCAACCGGGGAGCTGTTTTTT. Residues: CASSVQAGGSTGELFF.

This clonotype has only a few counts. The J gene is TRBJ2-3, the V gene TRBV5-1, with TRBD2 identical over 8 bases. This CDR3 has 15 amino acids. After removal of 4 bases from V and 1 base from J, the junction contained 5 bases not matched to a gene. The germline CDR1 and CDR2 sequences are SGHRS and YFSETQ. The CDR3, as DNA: TGCGCCAGCAGCCGCGGGGGGTCCCGCACAGATACGCAGTATTTT. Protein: CASSRGGSRTDTQYF.

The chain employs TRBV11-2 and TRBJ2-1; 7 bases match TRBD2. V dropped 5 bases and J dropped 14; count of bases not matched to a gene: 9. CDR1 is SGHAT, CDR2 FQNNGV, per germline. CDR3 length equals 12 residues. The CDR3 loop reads CASSMPGGRKFF. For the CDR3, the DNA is TGTGCCAGCAGCATGCCCGGCGGGAGAAAGTTCTTC.

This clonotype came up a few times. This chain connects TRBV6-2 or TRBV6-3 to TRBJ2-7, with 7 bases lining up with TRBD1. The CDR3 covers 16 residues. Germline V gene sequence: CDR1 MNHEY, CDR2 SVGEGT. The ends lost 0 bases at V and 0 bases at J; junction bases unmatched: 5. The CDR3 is CASSYSTGQVSYEQYF. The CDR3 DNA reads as TGTGCCAGCAGTTACTCCACAGGACAGGTCTCCTACGAGCAGTACTTC.

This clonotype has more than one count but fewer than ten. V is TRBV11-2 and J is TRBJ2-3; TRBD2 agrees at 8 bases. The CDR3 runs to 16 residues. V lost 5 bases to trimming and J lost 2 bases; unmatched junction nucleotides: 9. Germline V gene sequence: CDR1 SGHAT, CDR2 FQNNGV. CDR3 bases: TGTGCCAGCAGCCAATTAGGGCGGGGGGCCACAGATACGCAGTATTTT. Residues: CASSQLGRGATDTQYF.

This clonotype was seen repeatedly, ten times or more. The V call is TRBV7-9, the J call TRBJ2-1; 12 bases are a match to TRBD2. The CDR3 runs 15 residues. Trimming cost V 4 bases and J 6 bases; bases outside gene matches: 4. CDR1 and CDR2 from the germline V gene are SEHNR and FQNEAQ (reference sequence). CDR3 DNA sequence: TGTGCCAGCAGCTACGCTAGCGGGAGGGCCAATGAGCAGTTCTTC. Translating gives CASSYASGRANEQFF.

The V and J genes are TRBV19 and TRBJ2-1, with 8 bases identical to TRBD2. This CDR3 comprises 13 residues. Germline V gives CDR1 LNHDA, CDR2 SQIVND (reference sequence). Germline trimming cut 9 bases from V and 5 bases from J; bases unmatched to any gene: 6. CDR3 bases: TGTGCCAGCCTTAACGGGGGGGACAATGAGCAGTTCTTC. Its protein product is CASLNGGDNEQFF.

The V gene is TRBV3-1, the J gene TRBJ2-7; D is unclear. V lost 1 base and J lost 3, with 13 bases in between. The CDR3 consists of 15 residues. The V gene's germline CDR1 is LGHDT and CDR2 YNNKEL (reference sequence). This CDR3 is CASSQGSQPIYEQYF. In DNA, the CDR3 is TGTGCCAGCAGCCAAGGCAGCCAACCTATCTACGAGCAGTACTTC.

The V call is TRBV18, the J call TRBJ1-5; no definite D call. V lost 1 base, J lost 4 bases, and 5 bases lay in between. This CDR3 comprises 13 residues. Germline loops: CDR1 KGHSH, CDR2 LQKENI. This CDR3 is CASSPQPNQPQHF. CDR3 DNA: TGTGCCAGCTCACCACAACCGAATCAGCCCCAGCATTTT.

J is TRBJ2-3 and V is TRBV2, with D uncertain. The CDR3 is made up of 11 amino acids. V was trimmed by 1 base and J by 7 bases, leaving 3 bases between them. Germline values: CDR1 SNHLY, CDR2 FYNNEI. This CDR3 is CASSEVNTQYF. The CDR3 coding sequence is TGTGCCAGCAGTGAAGTCAATACGCAGTATTTT.

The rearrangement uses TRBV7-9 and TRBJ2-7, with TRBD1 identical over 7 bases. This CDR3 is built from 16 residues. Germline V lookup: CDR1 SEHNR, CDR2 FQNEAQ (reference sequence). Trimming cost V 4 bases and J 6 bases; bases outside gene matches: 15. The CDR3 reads CASSSWLTGEVGEQYF. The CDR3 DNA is TGTGCCAGCAGCTCATGGTTAACAGGGGAAGTAGGCGAGCAGTACTTC.

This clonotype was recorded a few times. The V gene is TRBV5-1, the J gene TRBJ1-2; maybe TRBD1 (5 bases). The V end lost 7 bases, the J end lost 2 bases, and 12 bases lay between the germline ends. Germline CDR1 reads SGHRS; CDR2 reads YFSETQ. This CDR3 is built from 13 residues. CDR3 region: CASAREGNYGYTF. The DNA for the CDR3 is TGCGCCAGCGCCCGGGAGGGGAACTATGGCTACACCTTC.

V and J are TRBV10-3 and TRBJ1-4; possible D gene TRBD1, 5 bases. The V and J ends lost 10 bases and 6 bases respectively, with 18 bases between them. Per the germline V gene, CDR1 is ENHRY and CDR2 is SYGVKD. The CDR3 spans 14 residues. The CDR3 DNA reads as TGTGCCACGCAGAATCCCAGGGTAGATGAAAAACTGTTTTTT. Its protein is CATQNPRVDEKLFF.

The CDR3 spells CSVDSGTGHQYF. The CDR3 nucleotides are TGCAGCGTGGACTCCGGGACAGGGCACCAGTACTTC. V gene TRBV29-1 combines with J gene TRBJ2-7; 9 bases are shared with TRBD1. This CDR3 is 12 amino acids long. Germline CDR1 SQVTM, CDR2 ANQGSEA. V lost 6 bases to trimming and J lost 10 bases; unmatched junction nucleotides: 10.

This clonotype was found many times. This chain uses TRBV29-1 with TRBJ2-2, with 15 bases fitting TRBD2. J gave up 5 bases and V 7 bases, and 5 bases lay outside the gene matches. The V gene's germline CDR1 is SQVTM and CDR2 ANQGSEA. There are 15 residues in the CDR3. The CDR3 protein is CSAAGLAGGTGELFF. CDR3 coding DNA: TGCAGCGCCGCGGGACTAGCGGGGGGAACCGGGGAGCTGTTTTTT.

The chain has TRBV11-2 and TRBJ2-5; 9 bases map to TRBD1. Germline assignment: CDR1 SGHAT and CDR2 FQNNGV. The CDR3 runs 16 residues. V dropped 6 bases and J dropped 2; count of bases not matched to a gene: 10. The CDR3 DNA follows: TGTGCCAGCAGTTCCGGGACAGGGAGCTTTCAAGAGACCCAGTACTTC. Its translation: CASSSGTGSFQETQYF.